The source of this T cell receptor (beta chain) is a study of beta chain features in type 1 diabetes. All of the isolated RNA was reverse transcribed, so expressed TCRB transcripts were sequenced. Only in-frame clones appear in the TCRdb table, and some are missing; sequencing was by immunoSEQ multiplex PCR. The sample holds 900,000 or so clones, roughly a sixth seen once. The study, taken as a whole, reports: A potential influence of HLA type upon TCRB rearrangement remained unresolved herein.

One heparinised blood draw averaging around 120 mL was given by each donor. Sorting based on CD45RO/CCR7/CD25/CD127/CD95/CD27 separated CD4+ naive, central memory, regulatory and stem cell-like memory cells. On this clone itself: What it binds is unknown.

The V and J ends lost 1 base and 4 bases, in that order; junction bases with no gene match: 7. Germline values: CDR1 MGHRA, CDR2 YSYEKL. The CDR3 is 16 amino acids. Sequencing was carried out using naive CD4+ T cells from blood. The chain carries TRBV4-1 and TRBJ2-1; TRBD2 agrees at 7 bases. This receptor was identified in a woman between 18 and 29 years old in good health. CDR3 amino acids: CASSQVAGGGYNEQFF. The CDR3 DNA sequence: TGCGCCAGCAGCCAAGTAGCGGGTGGTGGGTACAATGAGCAGTTCTTC.